This T cell receptor beta chain emerged from a study of naive and memory T cell subsets. Findings and caveats of the study: TCR abundance followed a power law differing between naive and memory subsets.

On this clonotype itself: No antigen is known for it.

The CDR3 runs 14 residues. The ends were cut back, 3 bases at V and 4 bases at J, with 12 bases in the middle. CDR1 SNHLY and CDR2 FYNNEI come from the germline V gene. Two oligonucleotides, mixed equimolar, formed the beta constant-region primer covering TRBC1 and TRBC2. The ligated cDNA underwent four PCR rounds using SP2 and nested alpha and beta constant-region primers. A 12-nucleotide UMI and the SP2 primer were added to the cDNA 3' end by oligonucleotide ligation. One entry per CDR3 protein results from TCRdb running MiXCR on the UMI-ligation and nested PCR reads. The table has some 110,000 distinct CDR3 sequences, just over 35% seen once; the top ten hold roughly 0.9%.

Sequences were obtained from central memory CD4+ T cells from blood. The chain joins TRBV2 to TRBJ2-5; perhaps TRBD1 as D (6 bases). This TCR was sampled from a human donor in good health. For the CDR3, the DNA is TGTGCCAGCAGTGAGGGGACAAAACGAGAGACCCAGTACTTC. This encodes CASSEGTKRETQYF. The entire variable domain, with the rest obtained from reference TRBV2 and TRBJ2-5, is as follows: EPEVTQTPSHQVTQMGQEVILRCVPISNHLYFYWYRQILGQKVEFLVSFYNNEISEKSEIFDDQFSVERPDGSNFTLKIRSTKLEDSAMYFCASSEGTKRETQYFGPGTRLLVL.